Listed below are T cell receptor beta chains from one sample, sequenced in a study of early T cells in non-severe SARS-CoV-2 infection. TCRdb redid the calling of the 5' RACE reads with MiXCR, one entry per CDR3 protein. The sample holds 60,000 or so distinct CDR3 sequences, approximately 10% seen once. The sequencing input was whole blood. These receptors originate from an adult who was a healthcare worker with PCR-confirmed SARS-CoV-2 infection or an uninfected control (not recorded which). The CDR3 runs from the conserved cysteine through the conserved F or W. The D gene is left open where the match is weak. A clone size is listed for some rows: how often the clone was seen (once, few, many), or a class if it is expanded.

cdr3_nt cdr3_aa v_call d_call clone_size j_call
TGTGCCAGCAGCCAAGGCCCTGAAGTCTACGAGCAGTACTTC CASSQGPEVYEQYF TRBV4-2 - once TRBJ2-7
TGTGCCAGCAGTCCCCCAGGGACAGGTAGAAATCAGCCCCAGCATTTT CASSPPGTGRNQPQHF TRBV12-3/TRBV12-4 TRBD1 few TRBJ1-5
TGTGCCAGCAGCCCCGGAGGGTCGGCGGATACGCAGTATTTT CASSPGGSADTQYF TRBV11-2 - - TRBJ2-3
TGTGCCAGCAGCTTACGAAGCGGGGGCCGATCCGGGGAGCTGTTTTTT CASSLRSGGRSGELFF TRBV7-3 TRBD2 - TRBJ2-2
TGTGCCAGCAGGGAGGTTGGGTTAGGTGATGGCTACACCTTC CASREVGLGDGYTF TRBV6-1 - few TRBJ1-2
TGTGCCAGCAGCCCTCGGACTAGTGCATACAATGAGCAGTTCTTC CASSPRTSAYNEQFF TRBV7-3 TRBD2 - TRBJ2-1
TGTGCCACTTTCCCGGGACCGCCTTTCTACGAGCAGTACTTC CATFPGPPFYEQYF TRBV6-1 - few TRBJ2-7
TGTGCCAGCAACCCTAGCGGGGCGGATACGCAGTATTTT CASNPSGADTQYF TRBV6-2/TRBV6-3 TRBD2 - TRBJ2-3
TGCGCCAGCAGCTTGGTCGACAGGGAGGGTGAGCAGTTCTTC CASSLVDREGEQFF TRBV5-1 - - TRBJ2-1
TGTGCCAGCAGTTCCCTGACGGGGAACACTGAAGCTTTCTTT CASSSLTGNTEAFF TRBV12-3/TRBV12-4 - many TRBJ1-1
TGTGCCAGCAGCTTCGACAGGGCGGAAGGGCAGTACTTC CASSFDRAEGQYF TRBV3-1 TRBD1 few TRBJ2-7
TGTGCCAGCAGTGAGGGCAGGGTTTCACCCCTCCACTTT CASSEGRVSPLHF TRBV6-1 - - TRBJ1-6
TGCAGTGCTCTCTACAACTATGGCTACACCTTC CSALYNYGYTF TRBV20-1 - many TRBJ1-2
TGTGCCAGCAGTATGGCTATTGAAGCTTTCTTT CASSMAIEAFF TRBV2 - - TRBJ1-1
TGTGCCACAGCAGGGGAAAGTGGCTACACCTTC CATAGESGYTF TRBV10-3 - few TRBJ1-2
TGTGCCAGCACCCCGAGCGGGGGCTACACCTTC CASTPSGGYTF TRBV7-9 - many TRBJ1-2
TGTGCCAGCAGCGTAATAGCGGGGGGCACAGATACGCAGTATTTT CASSVIAGGTDTQYF TRBV9 TRBD2 - TRBJ2-3
TGTGCCAGCAGTTTAAGTCGGCAGTCCCGCACAGATACGCAGTATTTT CASSLSRQSRTDTQYF TRBV12-3/TRBV12-4 - few TRBJ2-3
TGTGCCAGCAGCTCACCAAGGACTTTTGGGGGCACAGATACGCAGTATTTT CASSSPRTFGGTDTQYF TRBV7-6 - - TRBJ2-3
TGTGCCAGCAGTAGCCAGAGGGATTCACCCCTCCATTTT CASSSQRDSPLHF TRBV6-6 - many TRBJ1-6
TGTGCCAGTAGGATCCGACAGGGCCTGGATGGTAACTATGGCTACACCTTC CASRIRQGLDGNYGYTF TRBV19 TRBD1 many TRBJ1-2
TGTGCCTTTAGTATCTACACTGAAGCTTTCTTT CAFSIYTEAFF TRBV30 - - TRBJ1-1
TGTGCCAGCAGCCCCACAGGGAATTCCTACGAGCAGTACTTC CASSPTGNSYEQYF TRBV27 - - TRBJ2-7
TGTGCCAGCAGCGTAGCTCCGGGACAGGTTTTGGGAGATACGCAGTATTTT CASSVAPGQVLGDTQYF TRBV9 TRBD1 - TRBJ2-3
TGTGCCAGCAGCCGTCCTTTAGGGGGGGCCACTAATGAGCAGTTCTTC CASSRPLGGATNEQFF TRBV7-6 - many TRBJ2-1
TGTGCCAGCAGCTGGGGACAGGGGGCAACTGAAGCTTTCTTT CASSWGQGATEAFF TRBV5-5 TRBD1 - TRBJ1-1
TGCGCCAGCAGCTCGGGACAGGGGGCGTACGAGCAGTACTTC CASSSGQGAYEQYF TRBV5-1 TRBD1 many TRBJ2-7
TGTGCCAGCAGTCCCCGAACCTATAATTCACCCCTCCACTTT CASSPRTYNSPLHF TRBV27 - few TRBJ1-6
TGCAGTGCTACAGGATCAGCCGGAACTGAAGCTTTCTTT CSATGSAGTEAFF TRBV20-1 - many TRBJ1-1
TGTGCCAGCAGCCGCCTTGGCAATCAGCCCCAGCATTTT CASSRLGNQPQHF TRBV12-3/TRBV12-4 - few TRBJ1-5
TGTGCCAGCCTCGGCTCCTACAATGAGCAGTTCTTC CASLGSYNEQFF TRBV5-4 - - TRBJ2-1
TGTGCCAGCAGCCAAGGGACGGCCCACCGGTCCTACGAGCAGTACTTC CASSQGTAHRSYEQYF TRBV3-1 - few TRBJ2-7
TGTGCCAGCAGCAGCGGACAGGGGGAGACCCAGTACTTC CASSSGQGETQYF TRBV9 TRBD1 - TRBJ2-5
TGTGCCAGCAGCTCAGGGGACAGGGGGTACTTC CASSSGDRGYF TRBV7-9 TRBD1 - TRBJ2-7
TGTGCCAGCAGCCAGCGCTATGGCTACACCTTC CASSQRYGYTF TRBV6-1 - many TRBJ1-2
TGTGCCAGCAGTCCTAGCCCCTACGAGCAGTACTTC CASSPSPYEQYF TRBV27 - few TRBJ2-7
TGCGCCAGCAGCTTGGAAGGGATCGATGGCTACACCTTC CASSLEGIDGYTF TRBV5-1 - many TRBJ1-2
TGTGCCAGCAGCAAAGCGGGGGGGCTCTACGAGCAGTACTTC CASSKAGGLYEQYF TRBV9 TRBD2 few TRBJ2-7
TGTGCCAGCTCACCCGCGACAGGTGACTATGGCTACACCTTC CASSPATGDYGYTF TRBV18 - few TRBJ1-2
- CASSWGTGANEKLFF TRBV21-1 - - TRBJ1-4